Each of the 23 T cell receptor beta chains below was sequenced from the same sample in a study of blood T cell repertoires in COVID-19. Method: immunoSEQ multiplex PCR; TCRdb's copy keeps in-frame clones and lacks some. Counted here are roughly 330,000 clones, more than 75% occurring once; the ten biggest clones make up approximately 5.3%. Sequencing was done on a sample of PBMCs or T cells enriched from blood (not recorded which). The receptors shown here come from a woman younger than 45 who had recovered from COVID-19.

This clone has a single count. The V and J genes are TRBV5-5 and TRBJ1-2; unclear D gene. CDR3 size: 15 residues. The germline V gene has CDR1 SGHKS and CDR2 YYEKEE (reference sequence). V lost 3 bases and J lost 0, with 12 bases in between. The DNA for the CDR3 is TGTGCCAGCAGCTCCCCGCTCAGGACTAACTATGGCTACACCTTC. It translates to CASSSPLRTNYGYTF.

The chain joins TRBV7-2 to TRBJ2-5; 9 bases agree with TRBD2. Per the germline V gene, CDR1 is SGHTA and CDR2 is FQGNSA. J gave up 4 bases and V 5 bases, and 17 bases lay outside the gene matches. The CDR3 is 18 amino acids. CDR3 loop: CASSPRWGSGGVGETQYF. Here the CDR3 DNA reads TGTGCCAGCAGCCCCCGATGGGGTAGCGGGGGAGTTGGAGAGACCCAGTACTTC.

The chain couples TRBV7-9 to TRBJ2-3, with 8 bases fitting TRBD2. CDR1 and CDR2 from the germline V gene are SEHNR and FQNEAQ (reference sequence). Trimming cost V 8 bases and J 6 bases; bases outside gene matches: 7. This CDR3 is 13 amino acids long. The CDR3 bases are TGTGCCAGCTGCTCGGGACTAGTGGATACGCAGTATTTT. Translated: CASCSGLVDTQYF.

The genes are TRBV12-5 and TRBJ2-3; 12 bases map to TRBD2. Germline V gives CDR1 LGHNT, CDR2 FRNRAP. The ends lost 1 base at V and 8 bases at J; junction bases unmatched: 19. The CDR3 contains 20 residues. CDR3 loop: CASGLERTSGVLFLSGTQYF. Written as DNA, the CDR3 is TGTGCTAGTGGTTTGGAAAGGACTAGCGGGGTCCTTTTTCTCAGCGGTACGCAGTATTTT.

The CDR3 reads CATSKGDYNSPLHF. DNA of the CDR3: TGTGCCACCAGCAAAGGAGATTATAATTCACCCCTCCACTTT. The J gene is TRBJ1-6, the V gene TRBV15; D remains unclear. V was cut by 4 bases and J by 4 bases, with 8 bases left in between. CDR3 length: 14 residues. CDR1 and CDR2 from the germline V gene are LNHNV and YYDKDF (reference sequence).

The rearrangement uses TRBV6-2 or TRBV6-3 and TRBJ1-2; 7 positions match TRBD1. V lost 4 bases and J lost 6; bases outside the gene matches: 11. The CDR3 sequence is 15 residues long. Germline V gene lookup returns CDR1 MNHEY and CDR2 SVGEGT. CDR3 DNA: TGTGCCAGCAGTTCCCACGGACCCGACAGGGATGGCTACACCTTC. Translation gives CASSSHGPDRDGYTF.

V is TRBV29-1 and J is TRBJ1-1, with D unclear. Germline V CDR1 and CDR2: SQVTM, ANQGSEA. V gave up 3 bases and J gave up 11 bases, with 10 bases separating them. The CDR3 spans 10 residues. CDR3 in amino acids: CSVDDMAAFF. CDR3 sequence (DNA): TGCAGCGTTGATGACATGGCGGCTTTCTTT.

The chain combines TRBV4-1 with TRBJ2-2; 9 positions match TRBD1. Germline CDR1 is MGHRA and CDR2 is YSYEKL. The CDR3 runs to 14 residues. V dropped 4 bases and J dropped 7; count of bases not matched to a gene: 4. The DNA for the CDR3 is TGCGCCAGCAGCCTGGGACAGGGCAACGGGGAGCTGTTTTTT. Translating it yields CASSLGQGNGELFF.

This sequence joins TRBV2 and TRBJ1-5; TRBD1 agrees at 8 bases. Germline V CDR1 and CDR2: SNHLY, FYNNEI. This CDR3 region has 15 residues. The trim removed 7 bases at V and 0 bases at J, leaving 5 bases unmatched. CDR3 bases: TGTGCCAGCACCCAGGGGGCCCATAGCAATCAGCCCCAGCATTTT. As protein: CASTQGAHSNQPQHF.

This rearrangement joins TRBV7-8 to TRBJ1-5; 7 nucleotides line up with TRBD1. The CDR3 is made up of 15 amino acids. Trimming at V came to 6 bases and at J to 2 bases, leaving 7 bases not matched to a gene. Germline assignment: CDR1 SGHVS and CDR2 FQNEAQ. The CDR3 spells CASRGTARGNQPQHF. The CDR3 DNA sequence: TGTGCCAGCAGGGGGACAGCTAGAGGCAATCAGCCCCAGCATTTT. Full variable domain (remainder filled in from reference TRBV7-8 and TRBJ1-5): GAGVSQSPRYKVAKRGQDVALRCDPISGHVSLFWYQQALGQGPEFLTYFQNEAQLDKSGLPSDRFFAERPEGSVSTLKIQRTQQEDSAVYLCASRGTARGNQPQHFGDGTRLSIL.

This clone was found a few times. This chain joins TRBV29-1 and TRBJ2-1; possible D gene TRBD1, 6 bases. The germline V gene encodes CDR1 SQVTM and CDR2 ANQGSEA. Trimming took 6 bases from V and 0 from J, leaving 12 bases between them. The CDR3 runs to 14 residues. The DNA for the CDR3 is TGCAGCGTAGCCCGGGACACCTCCTACAATGAGCAGTTCTTC. Translation gives CSVARDTSYNEQFF.

The chain recombines TRBV6-5 with TRBJ2-5; 7 nucleotides align to TRBD2. The V and J ends lost 10 bases and 1 base, in that order; junction bases with no gene match: 9. CDR3 length: 14 residues. Germline CDR1 and CDR2: MNHEY and SVGAGI. CDR3 sequence: CATLAVGSQETQYF. The CDR3 bases are TGTGCCACCCTAGCGGTGGGCAGCCAAGAGACCCAGTACTTC.

This clone has just one count. The V call is TRBV5-1, the J call TRBJ1-1; D perhaps matches TRBD1 (6 bases). The germline V and J ends were trimmed by 1 base and 2 bases, with 15 bases remaining between them. The CDR3 length is 16 residues. Germline V gives CDR1 SGHRS, CDR2 YFSETQ. CDR3 in amino acids: CASSLTGRGTNTEAFF. In DNA form, the CDR3 reads TGCGCCAGCAGCTTGACAGGGCGAGGCACAAACACTGAAGCTTTCTTT.

The CDR3 sequence: CASSQVVTIKNTEAFF. The CDR3 DNA follows: TGCGCCAGCAGCCAAGTGGTTACAATCAAGAACACTGAAGCTTTCTTT. The chain links TRBV4-1 to TRBJ1-1; D unresolved. CDR1 is MGHRA and CDR2 is YSYEKL in the germline V gene. CDR3 length equals 16 residues. Trimming left V 1 base short and J 1 base short, with 13 bases between.

The chain employs TRBV6-5 and TRBJ1-5; D gene uncertain. Trimming took 0 bases from V and 5 from J, leaving 11 bases between them. CDR3 size: 15 residues. The germline V gene has CDR1 MNHEY and CDR2 SVGAGI. DNA of the CDR3: TGTGCCAGCAGTTACTCGAATGCGCAGGATCAGCCCCAGCATTTT. Translating it yields CASSYSNAQDQPQHF.

The rearrangement uses TRBV3-1 (or the pseudogene TRBV3-2) and TRBJ2-4; possibly TRBD1 for D (7 bases). Germline-derived CDR1 and CDR2 are LGHDT and YNNKEL (reference sequence). Deletions cut 1 base from V and 1 base from J, with 29 bases between. The CDR3 consists of 22 residues. This chain's CDR3 is CASSQVPGQKTSAGLAKNIQYF. In DNA, the CDR3 is TGTGCCAGCAGCCAAGTACCGGGACAGAAAACGTCGGCGGGGTTGGCCAAAAACATTCAGTACTTC.

The chain links TRBV7-9 to TRBJ1-1; 8 bases align to TRBD1. CDR3 length: 15 amino acids. V shed 5 bases and J 3 bases; nucleotides not matched to a gene: 8. CDR1 and CDR2 (germline): SEHNR, FQNEAQ (reference sequence). CDR3 in DNA: TGTGCCAGCAGCCCTTTGACAGGGGAGGACACTGAAGCTTTCTTT. Translation: CASSPLTGEDTEAFF.

The rearrangement links TRBV6-5 to TRBJ1-1, with a possible D match to TRBD1 (6 bases). The CDR3 length is 15 residues. With 6 bases removed from V and 3 bases from J, the gap between germline ends came to 17 bases. Germline V gives CDR1 MNHEY, CDR2 SVGAGI. The CDR3 sequence is CASSRTYRVDTEAFF. The DNA of the CDR3 is TGTGCCAGCAGCCGCACCTACAGGGTGGACACTGAAGCTTTCTTT.

The chain links TRBV9 to TRBJ2-7; TRBD2 matches 8 bases. CDR1 and CDR2 (germline): SGDLS, YYNGEE. V gave up 0 bases and J gave up 1 base; unmatched junction bases: 6. The CDR3 loop spans 16 amino acids. The CDR3 nucleotides read TGTGCCAGCAGCGTAGGCATTAGCGGGGAATCCTACGAGCAGTACTTC. Translation gives CASSVGISGESYEQYF.

This sequence joins TRBV6-1 and TRBJ2-7; D remains ambiguous. V lost 2 bases to trimming and J lost 3 bases, with 14 bases between them. Per germline, CDR1 MNHNS and CDR2 SASEGT. The CDR3 is made up of 15 amino acids. CDR3 coding DNA: TGTGCCAGCAGTGAACGGTTACTACAAAGCTACGAGCAGTACTTC. Its translation is CASSERLLQSYEQYF.

This chain joins TRBV27 and TRBJ2-1, with D unresolved. The CDR3 consists of 14 residues. Germline V gives CDR1 MNHEY, CDR2 SMNVEV (reference sequence). The ends were cut back, 2 bases at V and 9 bases at J, with 14 bases in the middle. The CDR3 region is CASSLSPSPTEQFF. The CDR3 DNA follows: TGTGCCAGCAGTTTAAGCCCCTCCCCCACTGAGCAGTTCTTC.

The CDR3 here is CSVGGGTQYF. The CDR3 coding sequence is TGCAGCGTCGGGGGGGGTACGCAGTATTTT. The gene calls are TRBV29-1 and TRBJ2-3, with 8 bases that match TRBD2. The CDR3 is 10 amino acids. V lost 6 bases, J lost 8 bases, and 1 base stayed unmatched. Per the germline V gene, CDR1 is SQVTM and CDR2 is ANQGSEA.

J is TRBJ1-2 and V is TRBV4-1; D is perhaps TRBD1 (5 bases). Germline CDR1 is MGHRA and CDR2 is YSYEKL. The CDR3 is 15 amino acids. V dropped 0 bases and J dropped 4 bases, with 12 bases sitting between them. The DNA of the CDR3 is TGCGCCAGCAGCCAAGATCCAGGGTCCGGCTATGGCTACACCTTC. Amino acids: CASSQDPGSGYGYTF.